Listed below are T cell receptor beta chains from one sample, sequenced in a study of beta chain features in type 1 diabetes. Sequencing used immunoSEQ multiplex PCR; TCRdb keeps in-frame clones, though not all of them. The sample holds about 160,000 clones, about 8.1% seen once. Sequences were obtained from central memory CD4+ T cells from blood. The receptor set was obtained from a woman aged 18-30 years with type 1 diabetes. CDR3s include the opening cysteine and the closing phenylalanine or tryptophan. D genes are given only for firm matches. Expanded clones get a size class; other rows say once, few or many, or leave the size out.

abundance,d_gene,v_gene,j_gene,CDR3nt,CDR3aa
NA,TRBD1,TRBV25-1,TRBJ2-1,TGTGCCAGCAGGACAGGGGGTCGGTACAATGAGCAGTTCTTC,CASRTGGRYNEQFF
NA,TRBD1,TRBV7-2,TRBJ2-5,TGTGCCAGCAGCCCCGGGACAGGGTTTTTTCAAGAGACCCAGTACTTC,CASSPGTGFFQETQYF
few,NA,TRBV19,TRBJ2-4,TGTGCCAGTAGTCAAAGAGACATTCAGTACTTC,CASSQRDIQYF
NA,NA,TRBV7-3,TRBJ2-3,TGTGCCAGCAGCTTCGACAGAGATACGCAGTATTTT,CASSFDRDTQYF
few,TRBD2,TRBV7-3,TRBJ2-1,TGTGCCAGCAGCTCAAATAGCGGGTTCCAGTTCTTC,CASSSNSGFQFF
NA,NA,TRBV19,TRBJ1-1,TGTGCCAGTAGACCAGACCGGAGAGCCACTGAAGCTTTCTTT,CASRPDRRATEAFF
NA,TRBD1,TRBV2,TRBJ2-6,TGTGCCAGCAGTGAGCGACAGGGTCTGGCTGGGGCCAACGTCCTGACTTTC,CASSERQGLAGANVLTF
few,NA,TRBV6-6,TRBJ1-2,TGTGCCAGCAGTTCGGAGTTGGGCTACACCTTC,CASSSELGYTF
NA,TRBD1,TRBV5-1,TRBJ2-3,TGCGCCAGCAGCTCGGTAGGAGCGGGACAGGGTGGGGGCCAGTATTTT,CASSSVGAGQGGGQYF
NA,NA,TRBV18,TRBJ1-2,TGTGCCAGCACCGAGCGGGCTAACTATGGCTACACCTTC,CASTERANYGYTF
few,NA,TRBV2,TRBJ2-6,TGTGCCAGCAGTGAAGATCTTGGGGCCAACGTCCTGACTTTC,CASSEDLGANVLTF
few,TRBD1,TRBV6-5,TRBJ1-1,TGTGCCAGCAGCCTTCGGGCAGGGGGCACTGAAGCTTTCTTT,CASSLRAGGTEAFF
NA,TRBD1,TRBV7-6,TRBJ1-5,TGTGCCAGCAGCTTAGACAGGGGGCAGCCCCAGCATTTT,CASSLDRGQPQHF
NA,TRBD2,TRBV18,TRBJ2-2,TGTGCCAGCTCACGGCCGGGACTAGCGGGAGGATCCGGGGAGCTGTTTTTT,CASSRPGLAGGSGELFF
NA,TRBD2,TRBV6-6,TRBJ2-5,TGTGCCAGCAGTCGGCTAGCGGTTGAGGGAGAGACCCAGTACTTC,CASSRLAVEGETQYF
NA,TRBD2,TRBV29-1,TRBJ2-1,TGCAGCGTCCACGGGACTAGCGGGGGGGGAAGCTCCTACAATGAGCAGTTCTTC,CSVHGTSGGGSSYNEQFF
few,NA,TRBV11-2,TRBJ2-7,TGTGCCAGCAGCTTAGATTCCCTCGAGCAGTACTTC,CASSLDSLEQYF
NA,NA,TRBV7-2,TRBJ1-5,TGTGCCAGCAGCTTAGGGGGGGGAAATCAGCCCCAGCATTTT,CASSLGGGNQPQHF
few,NA,TRBV4-2,TRBJ1-5,TGTGCCAGCAGCCAGGACAATTACAGGGATCAGCCCCAGCATTTT,CASSQDNYRDQPQHF
NA,TRBD1,TRBV30,TRBJ2-5,TGTGCCTGGTCCTGGGACAGTGAAGAGACCCAGTACTTC,CAWSWDSEETQYF
many,NA,TRBV7-2,TRBJ1-2,TGTGCCAGCAGCTCATCTCAGGGTTTTGGCTACACCTTC,CASSSSQGFGYTF
few,TRBD2,TRBV7-9,TRBJ2-3,TGTGCCAGCTGTAGCGGGAGGGCCGCGACAGATACGCAGTATTTT,CASCSGRAATDTQYF
NA,NA,TRBV4-2,TRBJ2-7,TGTGCCAGCAGCCACCGACAGTTAGGGGAGCAGTACTTC,CASSHRQLGEQYF
few,NA,TRBV4-3,TRBJ1-5,TGCGCCAGCAGCTTACGACAGGGCAATCAGCCCCAGCATTTT,CASSLRQGNQPQHF